The T cell receptor (beta chain) described here comes from a study of blood T cell repertoires in COVID-19. Whole-study context: The United States, Italy and Spain supplied acute and convalescent COVID-19 samples. From T cells, B-cell-depleted T cells, or PBMCs came the material, which was cDNA or gDNA.

As handled by the study authors: Nucleated cell number was recorded as an estimate derived from reference gene primer amplification. Here immunoSEQ multiplex PCR was the method, and the copy in TCRdb shows in-frame clones only, minus some. That table gives V, J and clone size, and the DNA gave D and trimming. This sample has roughly 330,000 clones, with approximately 88% found just once. The CDR3 spans 14 residues. CDR1 is SEHNR, CDR2 FQNEAQ, per germline (reference sequence). The V and J ends lost 0 bases and 7 bases respectively, with 13 bases between them. Patients from Seattle were sampled longitudinally, starting during active infection.

The V call is TRBV7-9, the J call TRBJ2-7; D might be TRBD1 (6 bases). The specimen was peripheral blood. The clonotype originates from a young man with COVID-19, enrolled during active disease. In DNA, the CDR3 is TGTGCCAGCAGCTTAGCGGGACACCCGTTTGAGCAGTACTTC. Translated, it gives CASSLAGHPFEQYF.